This T cell receptor (beta chain) was captured by sequencing in a study of blood T cells in healthy people across ages. Aged about 6 to 90, donors were systemically healthy Caucasians from Russia. Study-wide results and caveats: A roughly linear fall in TCR beta diversity per million T cells was seen with increasing age.

Together with a sample-barcoded 5' primer, a J-beta primer mix was included in a second PCR lasting roughly 6 to 12 cycles. At least 2.5 million CDR3-containing paired-end reads were obtained per sample. Each CDR3 protein gets one entry after TCRdb re-called the 5' RACE reads with MiXCR. This sample has approximately 780,000 distinct CDR3 sequences, with approximately 24% found just once. Germline-derived CDR1 and CDR2 are DFQATT and SNEGSKA (reference sequence). Trimming took 6 bases from V and 2 from J, leaving 17 bases between them. The CDR3 is 14 amino acids. Details on this clonotype: Its antigen is as yet unknown.

These records were also assigned to another study, of T cells of mothers and their children. As that study records: Each 15 ul cDNA reaction used roughly 1.6 ug RNA; all RNA was used.

The genes are TRBV20-1 and TRBJ2-7; D call uncertain. This receptor was taken from a boy aged 5-17 years in good health. Sequences were obtained from blood. CDR3 bases: TGCAGTGCGAGACACCAACTCGGTACCTACGAGCAGTACTTC. The encoded protein is CSARHQLGTYEQYF.